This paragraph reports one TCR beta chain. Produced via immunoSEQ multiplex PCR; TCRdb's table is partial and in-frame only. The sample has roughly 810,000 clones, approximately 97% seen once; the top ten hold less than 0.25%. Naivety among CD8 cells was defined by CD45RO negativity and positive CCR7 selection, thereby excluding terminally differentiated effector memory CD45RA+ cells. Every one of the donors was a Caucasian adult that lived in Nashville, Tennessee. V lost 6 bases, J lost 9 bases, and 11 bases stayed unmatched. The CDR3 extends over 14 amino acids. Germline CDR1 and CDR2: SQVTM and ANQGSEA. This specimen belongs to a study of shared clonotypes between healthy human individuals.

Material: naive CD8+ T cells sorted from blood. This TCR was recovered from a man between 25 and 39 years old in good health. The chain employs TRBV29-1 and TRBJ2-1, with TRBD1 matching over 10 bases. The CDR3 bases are TGCAGCGTCACTGGGGGACAGGGGACGGGTGAGCAGTTCTTC. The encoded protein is CSVTGGQGTGEQFF.